These 19 T cell receptor beta chains share one sample of origin, sequenced in a study of blood T cell repertoires in COVID-19. Repertoires were generated with immunoSEQ multiplex PCR, while TCRdb's copy carries only in-frame clones and drops some. The sample consists of around 120,000 clones, 70% to 80% of them appearing once. Sequencing used peripheral blood. These receptor sequences come from a man in his fifties or sixties with acute or convalescent COVID-19.

This clone turned up a few times. This chain joins TRBV9 and TRBJ1-5, with D possibly TRBD1 on 6 matching bases. Germline V lookup: CDR1 SGDLS, CDR2 YYNGEE. Trimming took off 4 bases at V and 3 bases at J, with 8 bases between the two ends. The CDR3 runs to 13 residues. CDR3 DNA sequence: TGTGCCAGCAGCCGACAGGACAATCAGCCCCAGCATTTT. Translation gives CASSRQDNQPQHF.

This clone was picked up a small number of times. The chain employs TRBV5-1 and TRBJ1-2; TRBD1 might be the D (5 bases). CDR3 length: 16 residues. Germline CDR1 reads SGHRS; CDR2 reads YFSETQ. The V gene lost 0 bases and the J gene lost 4 bases, with 16 bases spanning the gap. CDR3 protein: CASSLEMGGIGYGYTF. In DNA, the CDR3 is TGCGCCAGCAGCTTGGAAATGGGGGGTATTGGCTATGGCTACACCTTC.

The J gene is TRBJ1-5, the V gene TRBV2; D unclear. Trimming stripped 7 bases from V and 0 bases from J, with 10 bases between. CDR1 and CDR2 (germline): SNHLY, FYNNEI. The CDR3 sequence is 14 residues long. The CDR3 region is CASKATASNQPQHF. The CDR3 DNA reads as TGTGCCAGCAAGGCTACAGCTAGCAATCAGCCCCAGCATTTT.

This clone was recorded once. The chain links TRBV6-1 to TRBJ2-2; TRBD2 matches 13 bases. Germline CDR1 reads MNHNS; CDR2 reads SASEGT. The V gene end was trimmed by 0 bases and the J gene end by 7 bases; junction bases not matched to a gene: 8. This CDR3 is 18 amino acids long. The CDR3 reads CASSEASGLAGVNGELFF. CDR3 DNA: TGTGCCAGCAGTGAAGCTTCCGGACTAGCGGGAGTGAACGGGGAGCTGTTTTTT.

This chain links TRBV28 with TRBJ1-5; TRBD1 aligns across 9 bases. The germline V gene has CDR1 MDHEN and CDR2 SYDVKM. The CDR3 is 15 residues long. The ends lost 6 bases at V and 3 bases at J; junction bases unmatched: 6. In nucleotides, the CDR3 is TGTGCCAGCAGCCGGGGACAGGGCATCAATCAGCCCCAGCATTTT. Protein sequence: CASSRGQGINQPQHF.

This clone was counted between two and nine times. This chain joins TRBV29-1 and TRBJ1-1; TRBD1 is a possible D gene (6 bases). The germline V and J ends were trimmed by 0 bases and 0 bases, with 8 bases remaining between them. The CDR3 contains 14 residues. CDR1 and CDR2 from the germline V gene are SQVTM and ANQGSEA. CDR3: CSVEDDRMNTEAFF. The CDR3 nucleotides are TGCAGCGTTGAAGATGACAGGATGAACACTGAAGCTTTCTTT.

J is TRBJ2-7 and V is TRBV5-4, with TRBD1 identical over 12 bases. This CDR3 comprises 14 residues. V was clipped by 4 bases and J by 7 bases; unmatched bases: 6. The germline CDR1 and CDR2 sequences are SGHNT and YYREEE (reference sequence). CDR3: CASSRGQGAWEQYF. In DNA form, the CDR3 reads TGTGCCAGCAGCCGGGGACAGGGGGCTTGGGAGCAGTACTTC.

Written as DNA, the CDR3 is TGTGCCAGTAGTATAATCAGGGGGGACTATGGCTACACCTTC. Translating it yields CASSIIRGDYGYTF. The chain combines TRBV19 with TRBJ1-2; 7 bases are shared with TRBD1. In germline, CDR1 is LNHDA, CDR2 SQIVND (reference sequence). The CDR3 has 14 residues. The V and J ends lost 2 bases and 3 bases, in that order; junction bases with no gene match: 3.

The rearrangement links TRBV2 to TRBJ2-1; D is perhaps TRBD1 (5 bases). The CDR3 extends over 14 amino acids. V lost 7 bases, J lost 0 bases, and 10 bases lay in between. Per germline, CDR1 SNHLY and CDR2 FYNNEI. The DNA of the CDR3 is TGTGCCAGCATAGGGGTAAGCTCCTACAATGAGCAGTTCTTC. It specifies CASIGVSSYNEQFF.

The rearrangement joins TRBV24-1 to TRBJ2-2, with D unresolved. Germline V lookup: CDR1 KGHDR, CDR2 SFDVKD. This CDR3 spans 13 amino acids. Between the trimmed V and J ends, which lost 2 bases and 4 bases, there was a span of 4 bases. CDR3 amino acids: CATSDYSTGELFF. Here the CDR3 DNA reads TGTGCCACCAGTGATTACAGCACCGGGGAGCTGTTTTTT.

V gene TRBV28 combines with J gene TRBJ1-3; 8 bases match TRBD1. The V gene end was trimmed by 11 bases and the J gene end by 4 bases; junction bases not matched to a gene: 4. Germline V gene data show CDR1 as MDHEN and CDR2 as SYDVKM. CDR3 size: 12 residues. The CDR3: CAGQGTGNTIYF. The DNA for the CDR3 is TGTGCCGGACAGGGCACGGGAAACACCATATATTTT. Variable domain in full (rest from reference TRBV28 and TRBJ1-3): DVKVTQSSRYLVKRTGEKVFLECVQDMDHENMFWYRQDPGLGLRLIYFSYDVKMKEKGDIPEGYSVSREKKERFSLILESASTNQTSMYLCAGQGTGNTIYFGEGSWLTVV.

The chain couples TRBV7-3 to TRBJ2-3; 8 positions agree with TRBD2. This CDR3 contains 16 residues. Germline CDR1 reads SGHTA; CDR2 reads FQGTGA. V was clipped by 1 base and J by 6 bases; unmatched bases: 9. The chain's CDR3 is CASSLKVSGSRDTQYF. CDR3 nucleotide sequence: TGTGCCAGCAGCTTAAAGGTCAGCGGGAGCAGGGATACGCAGTATTTT.

The chain uses TRBV19 and TRBJ2-1, with a tentative D call TRBD2 (6 bases). Germline V gene sequence: CDR1 LNHDA, CDR2 SQIVND (reference sequence). V was trimmed by 5 bases and J by 0 bases, leaving 11 bases between them. The CDR3 totals 15 residues. The CDR3 here is CASSRAGSSYNEQFF. For the CDR3, the DNA is TGTGCCAGTAGTCGAGCGGGTAGCTCCTACAATGAGCAGTTCTTC.

The chain joins TRBV30 to TRBJ1-2, with TRBD1 as a possible D gene (6 bases). The CDR3 length is 13 residues. Per the germline V gene, CDR1 is GTSNPN and CDR2 is SVGIG (reference sequence). Trimming stripped 2 bases from V and 8 bases from J, with 15 bases between. CDR3 nucleotide sequence: TGTGCCTGGAGTCGTAAACAGGGAGGGGGCTACACCTTC. This gives the protein CAWSRKQGGGYTF.

This clone was observed a few times. The chain couples TRBV6-5 to TRBJ1-1; D possibly corresponds to TRBD1 (5 bases). CDR3 size: 13 residues. The V and J ends lost 5 bases and 3 bases respectively, with 10 bases between them. Germline V gene sequence: CDR1 MNHEY, CDR2 SVGAGI. The CDR3 coding sequence is TGTGCCAGCAGTACTCAAGGGGACACTGAAGCTTTCTTT. This codes for CASSTQGDTEAFF.

The J gene is TRBJ2-3, the V gene TRBV18; 7 bases fit TRBD1. Germline V gene lookup returns CDR1 KGHSH and CDR2 LQKENI. Germline trimming cut 3 bases from V and 0 bases from J; bases unmatched to any gene: 3. This CDR3 has 15 amino acids. The CDR3: CASSPGQLSTDTQYF. For the CDR3, the DNA is TGTGCCAGCTCACCGGGACAGCTAAGCACAGATACGCAGTATTTT.

The V call is TRBV19, the J call TRBJ2-1, with 7 bases aligning to TRBD2. The germline V gene has CDR1 LNHDA and CDR2 SQIVND (reference sequence). J lost 5 bases, V lost 9 bases, and 16 bases had no gene match. The CDR3 length is 16 residues. This CDR3 reads CASISGAGRGNNEQFF. The CDR3 DNA sequence: TGTGCCAGCATCTCAGGAGCGGGACGAGGGAACAATGAGCAGTTCTTC.

The genes are TRBV5-1 and TRBJ2-3, with 11 bases identical to TRBD1. V lost 4 bases and J lost 3; bases outside the gene matches: 7. The CDR3 is made up of 16 amino acids. CDR1 is SGHRS, CDR2 YFSETQ, per germline. Here the CDR3 DNA reads TGCGCCAGCAGCCTTTATGGACAGGGGGCAACAGATACGCAGTATTTT. This sequence encodes CASSLYGQGATDTQYF.

V is TRBV18 and J is TRBJ1-4; possible D gene TRBD1, 5 bases. The CDR3 has 15 residues. Trimming shortened V by 4 bases and J by 1 base, and 10 bases separated the two germline ends. The germline gives CDR1 KGHSH, CDR2 LQKENI. CDR3 in DNA: TGTGCCAGCTCACAATCTCAGGGAACTAATGAAAAACTGTTTTTT. Amino acids: CASSQSQGTNEKLFF.